The present entry profiles one T cell receptor beta chain with its context. The antigen is not known. This sample is part of a study of T cell responses to AZD1222 COVID-19 vaccine. General study points: Only a handful of AZD1222 recipients tested seropositive at baseline. Clonal diversity may have been underestimated in mostly white British donors. All repertoire sampling was performed exclusively after the peak T cell response. At 160-218 and 743-854, vaccine-associated CD4 TCRs were dominant, and they spanned spike.

Assay: immunoSEQ multiplex PCR; the TCRdb copy retains only in-frame clones and omits some. Among 150,000 to 180,000 clones listed, about 85% were seen once. V shed 7 bases and J shed 4 bases, with 17 bases lying between them. CDR1 is SGDLS and CDR2 is YYNGEE in the germline V gene. This CDR3 has 14 residues. The sequence was obtained from an adult in good health. The chain is built from TRBV9 and TRBJ1-1, with D possibly TRBD1 on 6 matching bases. The material was peripheral blood, obtained on day 0 of AZD1222 vaccination. The CDR3 region is CASGGVGGSTEAFF. The CDR3 nucleotides are TGTGCCAGCGGCGGGGTAGGGGGTAGCACTGAAGCTTTCTTT.